The 9 T cell receptor beta chains listed next were all sequenced from one sample in a study of metastatic and nonmetastatic thyroid tumors. Thyroid surgery had not been preceded by any treatment in any patient. With MiXCR, TCRdb called clones anew from the PCR reads. The data show about 23,000 clones, with over 25% seen just once and around 5.4% held by the top ten. The source material was tumor tissue. All receptors derive from a female donor with papillary thyroid cancer or a benign thyroid nodule (not recorded which). Some clones in this sample may be carry-over from other donors' samples.

By sample fraction, this clone is medium-sized (0.01 to 0.1%). This chain connects TRBV7-2 to TRBJ2-7; possible D gene TRBD2, 5 bases. The CDR3 covers 15 residues. In germline, CDR1 is SGHTA, CDR2 FQGNSA. V dropped 0 bases and J dropped 4 bases, with 13 bases sitting between them. The CDR3 bases are TGTGCCAGCAGCTTAGCGGAGGCGAAACAGTACGAGCAGTACTTC. Protein sequence: CASSLAEAKQYEQYF.

Worth noting for this clone: Since a much larger clone is just one base distant, this may be a read error. This chain uses TRBV7-9 with TRBJ1-1, with D unclear. Trimming cost V 1 base and J 6 bases, with 12 bases left between them. The CDR3 is 14 residues long. Germline CDR1 is SEHNR and CDR2 is FQNEAQ (reference sequence). The CDR3 DNA reads as TGTGCCAGCAGCTTAGACGGGATATCGGCTGAAGCTTTCTTT. It codes for CASSLDGISAEAFF.

This clone was seen at least ten times. The chain uses TRBV27 and TRBJ2-1, with D perhaps matching TRBD1 (6 bases). CDR1 MNHEY and CDR2 SMNVEV come from the germline V gene (reference sequence). V lost 7 bases to trimming and J lost 10 bases, with 23 bases between them. The CDR3 extends over 15 amino acids. In DNA form, the CDR3 reads TGTGCCAGCATCAAAACCGGGACAACTTCCCGGGAGCAGTTCTTC. It specifies CASIKTGTTSREQFF.

The table lists this clone with a few counts. At one boundary the junction diverges from the germline segment, which might be a read error. This sequence joins TRBV6-6 and TRBJ2-3; no firm D call. The germline gives CDR1 MNHNY, CDR2 SVGAGI (reference sequence). The CDR3 length is 14 residues. This CDR3 reads CASSYGESTDTHHF. CDR3 sequence (DNA): TGTGCCAGCAGTTATGGCGAAAGCACAGATACGCATCATTTT.

This clone occurred many times. The chain recombines TRBV7-9 with TRBJ2-1; possibly TRBD1 or TRBD2 for D (5 bases each). Trimming took off 4 bases at V and 4 bases at J, with 11 bases between the two ends. This CDR3 has 14 amino acids. Germline values: CDR1 SEHNR, CDR2 FQNEAQ (reference sequence). CDR3 sequence: CASSWGSFYNEQFF. The DNA of the CDR3 is TGTGCCAGCAGCTGGGGGTCATTTTACAATGAGCAGTTCTTC.

At least ten counts were recorded for this clone. The chain joins TRBV10-3 to TRBJ1-2, with D perhaps matching TRBD1 (5 bases). Per the germline V gene, CDR1 is ENHRY and CDR2 is SYGVKD. This CDR3 spans 11 amino acids. V gave up 8 bases and J gave up 5 bases, with 9 bases separating them. CDR3 nucleotide sequence: TGTGCCATCGGATCAGGGTATGGCTACACCTTC. Encoded protein: CAIGSGYGYTF.

This clone has more than one count but fewer than ten. Sequence at one end of the junction differs from germline and may be a read error. The V gene is TRBV6-1, the J gene TRBJ2-2; either TRBD1 or TRBD2 may supply D (5 bases each). The germline V gene has CDR1 MNHNS and CDR2 SASEGT. This CDR3 is built from 17 residues. The CDR3 loop reads CASSELAGGPGTVELFF. The CDR3 nucleotides read TGTGCCAGCAGTGAACTAGCTGGGGGTCCCGGCACCGTGGAGCTGTTTTTT.

This clone was seen many times. The chain is built from TRBV9 and TRBJ2-5; no reliable D call. The CDR3 consists of 15 residues. CDR1 and CDR2 (germline): SGDLS, YYNGEE. Trimming cost V 0 bases and J 7 bases, with 16 bases left between them. CDR3: CASSVGQELPGTQYF. In DNA form, the CDR3 reads TGTGCCAGCAGCGTAGGGCAGGAGCTCCCAGGGACCCAGTACTTC.

Many counts were recorded for this clone. The identical CDR3 is also encoded by other nucleotide sequences in the sample. The chain carries TRBV12-3 or TRBV12-4 and TRBJ2-2; no clear D gene. Trimming stripped 1 base from V and 10 bases from J, with 16 bases between. This CDR3 region has 15 residues. CDR3 sequence (DNA): TGTGCCAGCAGTTTAGGGGCGGATGTTGGTCCGGAGCTGTTTTTT. Translating it yields CASSLGADVGPELFF.